The 26 T cell receptor beta chains below all came from one sample that was sequenced in a study of blood T cell repertoires in COVID-19. Here immunoSEQ multiplex PCR was the method, and the copy in TCRdb shows in-frame clones only, minus some. The sample has about half a million clones; 80% to 90% are singletons. Sequencing was performed on peripheral blood. Receptor source: a human donor in a cohort sampled during active COVID-19.

The CDR3 here is CASTTPGVETQYF. The CDR3, as DNA: TGTGCCAGTACCACCCCGGGGGTGGAGACCCAGTACTTC. This chain joins TRBV19 and TRBJ2-5; D possibly corresponds to TRBD2 (6 bases). CDR3 length equals 13 residues. Per germline, CDR1 LNHDA and CDR2 SQIVND (reference sequence). V was pared by 7 bases and J by 5 bases, with 14 bases between.

This clone was seen a handful of times. The V and J genes are TRBV3-1 (or the pseudogene TRBV3-2) and TRBJ2-2, with D hard to call. Deletions cut 0 bases from V and 4 bases from J, with 9 bases between. The germline V gene encodes CDR1 LGHDT and CDR2 YNNKEL (reference sequence). The CDR3 consists of 15 residues. The CDR3 DNA reads as TGTGCCAGCAGCCAAGAGAGGCAGTCCACCGGGGAGCTGTTTTTT. Amino acids: CASSQERQSTGELFF.

The chain has TRBV7-6 and TRBJ2-1, with a tentative D call TRBD2 (6 bases). Trimming stripped 3 bases from V and 10 bases from J, with 13 bases between. The CDR3 has 13 amino acids. The germline CDR1 and CDR2 sequences are SGHVS and FNYEAQ. The CDR3 DNA follows: TGTGCCAGCAGCTTCCTATCGGAGGGGGAGCAGTTCTTC. It encodes CASSFLSEGEQFF. Full variable domain (remainder filled in from reference TRBV7-6 and TRBJ2-1): GAGVSQSPRYKVTKRGQDVALRCDPISGHVSLYWYRQALGQGPEFLTYFNYEAQQDKSGLPNDRFSAERPEGSISTLTIQRTEQRDSAMYRCASSFLSEGEQFFGPGTRLTVL.

The chain carries TRBV5-4 and TRBJ2-1; 7 nucleotides match TRBD2. V dropped 3 bases and J dropped 0; count of bases not matched to a gene: 9. Looked up from germline, CDR1 is SGHNT and CDR2 is YYREEE (reference sequence). This CDR3 is 17 amino acids long. In DNA form, the CDR3 reads TGTGCCAGCAGCTCCCCTTCTGGCGGGAGCTCCTACAATGAGCAGTTCTTC. This codes for CASSSPSGGSSYNEQFF.

V gene TRBV6-6 combines with J gene TRBJ2-7, with D maybe TRBD1 (6 bases). CDR1 is MNHNY and CDR2 is SVGAGI in the germline V gene (reference sequence). The CDR3 has 15 amino acids. Between the trimmed V and J ends, which lost 6 bases and 4 bases, there was a span of 19 bases. CDR3 sequence reads: CASSPGEGTPYEQYF. The DNA of the CDR3 is TGTGCCAGCAGCCCTGGTGAGGGGACACCTTACGAGCAGTACTTC.

The DNA for the CDR3 is TGCGCCAGCAGCCAAAGCTTAAGGGGGCGGTCGATTGATGGCTACACCTTC. It translates to CASSQSLRGRSIDGYTF. This chain connects TRBV4-3 to TRBJ1-2; 7 bases map to TRBD1. The CDR3 spans 17 residues. Germline loops: CDR1 LGHNA, CDR2 YSLEER. Unmatched junction bases numbered 15, after V lost 2 bases and J lost 6 bases.

V and J are TRBV7-9 and TRBJ2-5, with 9 bases identical to TRBD1. Germline values: CDR1 SEHNR, CDR2 FQNEAQ (reference sequence). The CDR3 sequence is 14 residues long. V lost 3 bases, J lost 5 bases, and 4 bases stayed unmatched. The CDR3 here is CASSLDRGYETQYF. The CDR3 bases are TGTGCCAGCAGCTTGGACAGGGGCTACGAGACCCAGTACTTC.

The chain couples TRBV15 to TRBJ1-4, with a possible D match to TRBD1 (6 bases). V was clipped by 0 bases and J by 4 bases, with 18 bases between them. CDR3 length: 18 residues. Germline CDR1 reads LNHNV; CDR2 reads YYDKDF (reference sequence). CDR3 in DNA: TGTGCCACCAGCAGAGATATAGGCGGGGGGGCTGATAATGAAAAACTGTTTTTT. It translates to CATSRDIGGGADNEKLFF.

This clone came up a few times. The V call is TRBV11-3, the J call TRBJ2-1; 9 nucleotides align to TRBD2. Germline assignment: CDR1 SGHNT and CDR2 YENEEA. With 4 bases clipped from V and 3 bases from J, the junction kept 4 bases outside the gene matches. This CDR3 is 15 amino acids long. The CDR3, as DNA: TGTGCCAGCAGCTCAGGACTAGCGATCTACAATGAGCAGTTCTTC. As protein: CASSSGLAIYNEQFF.

The CDR3 sequence: CASSDPTGGYTF. The CDR3 nucleotides are TGTGCCAGCAGTGATCCCACAGGGGGCTACACCTTC. The chain joins TRBV27 to TRBJ1-2, with D possibly matching TRBD1 (6 bases). Germline CDR1 and CDR2: MNHEY and SMNVEV (reference sequence). The CDR3 loop spans 12 amino acids. Between the trimmed V and J ends, which lost 5 bases and 8 bases, there was a span of 12 bases.

The gene calls are TRBV7-2 and TRBJ1-2, with unresolved D. Per germline, CDR1 SGHTA and CDR2 FQGNSA. Trimming pared 6 bases from V and 4 bases from J, leaving 27 bases between. The CDR3 contains 18 residues. The CDR3 here is CASSPYGILGVGPYGYTF. DNA for the CDR3: TGTGCCAGCAGTCCTTACGGGATCCTCGGAGTTGGACCCTATGGCTACACCTTC.

The rearrangement uses TRBV5-8 and TRBJ2-3, with 10 nucleotides matching TRBD1. There are 15 residues in the CDR3. V was pared by 2 bases and J by 4 bases, with 4 bases of the junction left unmatched. Germline assignment: CDR1 SGHTS and CDR2 YDEGEE. CDR3 residues: CASSFGQGGADTQYF. In DNA, the CDR3 is TGTGCCAGCAGCTTCGGACAGGGGGGCGCAGATACGCAGTATTTT.

The rearrangement links TRBV24-1 to TRBJ2-1; D might be TRBD1 (6 bases). With 7 bases removed from V and 1 base from J, the gap between germline ends came to 7 bases. The CDR3 loop spans 13 amino acids. Germline loops: CDR1 KGHDR, CDR2 SFDVKD. CDR3 DNA: TGTGCCACCAGCCAGGGGTCCTACAATGAGCAGTTCTTC. Translating it yields CATSQGSYNEQFF.

The DNA for the CDR3 is TGTGCCAGCAGCTTAGTTCAGGAAGGGAGTGGCTACACCTTC. As protein: CASSLVQEGSGYTF. The chain employs TRBV7-2 and TRBJ1-2; D gene uncertain. CDR1 is SGHTA and CDR2 is FQGNSA in the germline V gene. The CDR3 runs 14 residues. Deletions cut 1 base from V and 7 bases from J, with 13 bases between.

The chain is built from TRBV19 and TRBJ1-2; D possibly corresponds to TRBD1 (5 bases). The length of the CDR3 is 12 residues. The V gene lost 6 bases and the J gene lost 8 bases, with 13 bases spanning the gap. Germline CDR1 is LNHDA and CDR2 is SQIVND (reference sequence). CDR3 bases: TGTGCCAGTAGAGGGGATATTGAGGGCTACACCTTC. Translated, it gives CASRGDIEGYTF.

This chain links TRBV21-1 with TRBJ1-1; the table's D gene call, TRBD1, was not cross checked with the DNA. TRBV21-1 is deemed a pseudogene. This CDR3 is 13 amino acids long. CDR3 loop: CASSKGHFNEAFF. The CDR3 DNA reads TGTGCCAGCAGCAAAGGACATTTTAATGAAGCTTTCTTT.

The chain uses TRBV12-5 and TRBJ2-1; the match to TRBD1 covers 8 bases. CDR1 is LGHNT, CDR2 FRNRAP, per germline. The CDR3 has 16 residues. Trimming at V came to 5 bases and at J to 1 base, leaving 7 bases not matched to a gene. The CDR3 sequence: CASGPRWTGSYNEQFF. The CDR3 DNA sequence: TGTGCTAGTGGTCCGCGATGGACAGGGTCCTACAATGAGCAGTTCTTC.

This rearrangement joins TRBV27 to TRBJ1-4, with D hard to call. This CDR3 spans 15 amino acids. Germline V gene sequence: CDR1 MNHEY, CDR2 SMNVEV (reference sequence). V lost 7 bases, J lost 0 bases, and 12 bases lay in between. The DNA for the CDR3 is TGTGCCAGCAAACTTACCCTTGCAACTAATGAAAAACTGTTTTTT. Protein: CASKLTLATNEKLFF.

The chain recombines TRBV19 with TRBJ2-1; 14 bases line up with TRBD2. V shed 9 bases and J 10 bases; nucleotides not matched to a gene: 8. From germline, CDR1 is LNHDA and CDR2 SQIVND (reference sequence). The CDR3 spans 14 residues. The CDR3 here is CASRLAGGPPEQFF. For the CDR3, the DNA is TGTGCCAGCAGACTAGCGGGAGGGCCTCCAGAGCAGTTCTTC. The complete variable domain, with remaining parts taken from reference TRBV19 and TRBJ2-1, reads DGGITQSPKYLFRKEGQNVTLSCEQNLNHDAMYWYRQDPGQGLRLIYYSQIVNDFQKGDIAEGYSVSREKKESFPLTVTSAQKNPTAFYLCASRLAGGPPEQFFGPGTRLTVL.

The rearrangement joins TRBV15 to TRBJ2-6; D ambiguous. Between the trimmed V and J ends, which lost 9 bases and 3 bases, there was a span of 9 bases. This CDR3 contains 13 residues. The germline gives CDR1 LNHNV, CDR2 YYDKDF (reference sequence). CDR3 in amino acids: CATLRIGANVLTF. CDR3 sequence (DNA): TGTGCCACTCTAAGAATTGGGGCCAACGTCCTGACTTTC. Combining the CDR3 with reference TRBV15 and TRBJ2-6 gives the whole variable domain DAMVIQNPRYQVTQFGKPVTLSCSQTLNHNVMYWYQQKSSQAPKLLFHYYDKDFNNEADTPDNFQSRRPNTSFCFLDIRSPGLGDTAMYLCATLRIGANVLTFGAGSRLTVL.

The genes are TRBV6-6 and TRBJ2-2, with D uncertain. CDR3 length: 14 residues. Germline CDR1 and CDR2: MNHNY and SVGAGI (reference sequence). Trimming removed 7 bases at V and 2 bases at J, with 11 bases between. Here the CDR3 DNA reads TGTGCCAGCAAAGACAATTTCAACACCGGGGAGCTGTTTTTT. It codes for CASKDNFNTGELFF.

This clone was found once. The chain has TRBV15 and TRBJ2-7; D might be TRBD2 (6 bases). The CDR3 contains 12 residues. Germline values: CDR1 LNHNV, CDR2 YYDKDF (reference sequence). The V end lost 11 bases, the J end lost 7 bases, and 18 bases lay between the germline ends. The CDR3 coding sequence is TGTGCCCCGCTCAGCGGGTTAAAGGAGCAGTACTTC. Translating it yields CAPLSGLKEQYF.

The rearrangement joins TRBV21-1 to TRBJ1-2; TRBD1, the table's D call, was not compared with the DNA. TRBV21-1 is a documented pseudogene. The CDR3 extends over 13 amino acids. The CDR3 is CASSNHGQYGYTF. Here the CDR3 DNA reads TGTGCCAGCAGCAATCATGGTCAGTATGGCTACACCTTC.

This clone occurred many times. V usage is TRBV19 and J usage is TRBJ1-1; D possibly corresponds to TRBD1 (6 bases). V gave up 3 bases and J gave up 5 bases, with 10 bases separating them. CDR3 length equals 13 residues. Germline values: CDR1 LNHDA, CDR2 SQIVND (reference sequence). CDR3 coding DNA: TGTGCCAGTAGTATTTACAGGGCGACTGAAGCTTTCTTT. Translating it yields CASSIYRATEAFF.

The chain couples TRBV5-1 to TRBJ2-1; TRBD2 agrees at 11 bases. Germline CDR1 and CDR2: SGHRS and YFSETQ. CDR3 length equals 15 residues. The trim removed 1 base at V and 8 bases at J, leaving 5 bases unmatched. In DNA form, the CDR3 reads TGCGCCAGCAGCTTGACACTAGCGGGAGCTCATGAGCAGTTCTTC. This translates into CASSLTLAGAHEQFF. The whole variable domain, remainder taken from reference TRBV5-1 and TRBJ2-1, is KAGVTQTPRYLIKTRGQQVTLSCSPISGHRSVSWYQQTPGQGLQFLFEYFSETQRNKGNFPGRFSGRQFSNSRSEMNVSTLELGDSALYLCASSLTLAGAHEQFFGPGTRLTVL.

V gene TRBV30 combines with J gene TRBJ2-7, with 9 bases that match TRBD1. The CDR3 is 14 residues long. J gave up 3 bases and V 1 base, and 4 bases lay outside the gene matches. CDR1 and CDR2 (germline): GTSNPN, SVGIG (reference sequence). The CDR3 DNA follows: TGTGCCTGGAGTGGGGGACAGGGTTTCTACGAGCAGTACTTC. It is translated as CAWSGGQGFYEQYF.